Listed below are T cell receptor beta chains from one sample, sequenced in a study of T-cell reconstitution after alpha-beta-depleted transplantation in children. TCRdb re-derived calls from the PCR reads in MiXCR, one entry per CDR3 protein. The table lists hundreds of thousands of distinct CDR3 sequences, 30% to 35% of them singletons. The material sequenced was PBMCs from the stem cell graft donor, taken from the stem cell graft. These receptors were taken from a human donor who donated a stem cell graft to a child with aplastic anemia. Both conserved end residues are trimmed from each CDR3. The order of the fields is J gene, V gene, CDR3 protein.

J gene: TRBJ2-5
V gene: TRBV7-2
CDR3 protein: ASSLDLAGEETQY

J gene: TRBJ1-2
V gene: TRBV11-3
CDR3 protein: ASSLDGGRGYT

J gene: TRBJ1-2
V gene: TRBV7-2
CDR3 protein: ASSRAGTQVAYGYT

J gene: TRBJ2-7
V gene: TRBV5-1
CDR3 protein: ASSSYRTSDEQY

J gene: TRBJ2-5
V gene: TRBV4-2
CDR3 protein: ASSQAGTSGRQTQY

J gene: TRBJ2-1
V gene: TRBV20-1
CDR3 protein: SATPREAKLTLNEQF

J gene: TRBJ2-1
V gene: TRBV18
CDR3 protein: ASSPSEAGVGGNKQF

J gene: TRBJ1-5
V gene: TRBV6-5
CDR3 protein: ASSYSRWDQPQH

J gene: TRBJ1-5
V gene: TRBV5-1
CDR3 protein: ASSLYPGINQPQH

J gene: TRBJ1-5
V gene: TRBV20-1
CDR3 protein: SASTPGSQPQH

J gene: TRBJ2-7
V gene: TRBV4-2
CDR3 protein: ASSQTLLQGYEQY

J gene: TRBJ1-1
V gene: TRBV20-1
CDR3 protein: SARPRTEAF

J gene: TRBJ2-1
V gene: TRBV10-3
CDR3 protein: ATMGQVGPLNEQF

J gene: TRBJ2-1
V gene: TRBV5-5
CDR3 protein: ASSWPSVRGTSGREGTYNEQF

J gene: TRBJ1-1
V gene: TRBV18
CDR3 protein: ASSPEGPGNTEAF

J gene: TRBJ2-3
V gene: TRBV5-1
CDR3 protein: ASSLDRVATDTQY

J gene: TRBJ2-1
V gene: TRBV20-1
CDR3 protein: SALFDEGSEQF

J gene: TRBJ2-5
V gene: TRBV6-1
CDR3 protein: ASRIAGVGFGETQY

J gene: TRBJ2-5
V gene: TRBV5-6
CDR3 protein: ASSLATQETQY

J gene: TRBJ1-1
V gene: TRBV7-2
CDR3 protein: ASSLSLGKTEAF

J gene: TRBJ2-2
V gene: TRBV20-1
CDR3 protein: SAPRSARELF

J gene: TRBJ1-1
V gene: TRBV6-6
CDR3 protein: ASKDSLNTEAF

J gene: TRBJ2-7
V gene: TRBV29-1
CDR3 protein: SVCLVGTPGYEQY

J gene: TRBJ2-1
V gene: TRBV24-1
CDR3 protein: ATSIRGATRVNEQF

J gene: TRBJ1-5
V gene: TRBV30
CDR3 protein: AWSLDLGNQPQH

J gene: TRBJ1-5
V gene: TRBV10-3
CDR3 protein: AISESGQGLQGDPYQPQH